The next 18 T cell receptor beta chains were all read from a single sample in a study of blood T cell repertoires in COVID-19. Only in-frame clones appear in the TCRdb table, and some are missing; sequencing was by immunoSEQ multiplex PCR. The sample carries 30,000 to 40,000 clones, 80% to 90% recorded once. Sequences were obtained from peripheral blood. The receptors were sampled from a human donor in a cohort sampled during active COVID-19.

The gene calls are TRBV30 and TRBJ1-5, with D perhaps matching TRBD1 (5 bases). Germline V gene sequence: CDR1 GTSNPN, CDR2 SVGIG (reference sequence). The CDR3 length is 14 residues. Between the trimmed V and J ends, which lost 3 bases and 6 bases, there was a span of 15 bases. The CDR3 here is CAWRGQGWGQPQHF. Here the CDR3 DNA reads TGTGCCTGGAGGGGGCAGGGCTGGGGTCAGCCCCAGCATTTT. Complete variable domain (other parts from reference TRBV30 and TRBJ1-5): SQTIHQWPATLVQPVGSPLSLECTVEGTSNPNLYWYRQAAGRGLQLLFYSVGIGQISSEVPQNLSASRPQDRQFILSSKKLLLSDSGFYLCAWRGQGWGQPQHFGDGTRLSIL.

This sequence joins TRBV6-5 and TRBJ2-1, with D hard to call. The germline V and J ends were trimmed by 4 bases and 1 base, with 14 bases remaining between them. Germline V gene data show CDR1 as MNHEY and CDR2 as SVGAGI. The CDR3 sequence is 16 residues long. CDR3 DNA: TGTGCCAGCAGTTCCGCAGGAACAAATTCCTACAATGAGCAGTTCTTC. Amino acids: CASSSAGTNSYNEQFF.

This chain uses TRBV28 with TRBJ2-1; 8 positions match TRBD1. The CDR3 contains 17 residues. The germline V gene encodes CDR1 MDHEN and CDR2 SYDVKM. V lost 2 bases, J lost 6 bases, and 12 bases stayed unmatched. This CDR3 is CASSLPQGATPGNEQFF. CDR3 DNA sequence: TGTGCCAGCAGTTTACCCCAGGGGGCGACCCCGGGCAATGAGCAGTTCTTC. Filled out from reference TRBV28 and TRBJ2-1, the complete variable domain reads DVKVTQSSRYLVKRTGEKVFLECVQDMDHENMFWYRQDPGLGLRLIYFSYDVKMKEKGDIPEGYSVSREKKERFSLILESASTNQTSMYLCASSLPQGATPGNEQFFGPGTRLTVL.

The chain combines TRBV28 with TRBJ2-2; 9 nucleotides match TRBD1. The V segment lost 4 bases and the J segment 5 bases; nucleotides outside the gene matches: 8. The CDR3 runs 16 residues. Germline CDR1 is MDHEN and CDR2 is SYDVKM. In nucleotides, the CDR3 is TGTGCCAGCAGTTCCCCGGGACAGGGTTTTACCGGGGAGCTGTTTTTT. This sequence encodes CASSSPGQGFTGELFF.

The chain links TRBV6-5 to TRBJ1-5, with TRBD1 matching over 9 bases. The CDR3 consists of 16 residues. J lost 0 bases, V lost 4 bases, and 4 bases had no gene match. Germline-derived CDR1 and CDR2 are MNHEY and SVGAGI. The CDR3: CASSSRQGDSNQPQHF. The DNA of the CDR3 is TGTGCCAGCAGTTCAAGACAGGGGGATAGCAATCAGCCCCAGCATTTT.

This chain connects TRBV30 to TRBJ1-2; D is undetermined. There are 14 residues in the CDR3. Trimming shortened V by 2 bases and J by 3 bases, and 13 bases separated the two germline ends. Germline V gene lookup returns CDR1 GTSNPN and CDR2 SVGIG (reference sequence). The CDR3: CAWSMINTYYGYTF. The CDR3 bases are TGTGCCTGGAGTATGATCAACACATACTATGGCTACACCTTC.

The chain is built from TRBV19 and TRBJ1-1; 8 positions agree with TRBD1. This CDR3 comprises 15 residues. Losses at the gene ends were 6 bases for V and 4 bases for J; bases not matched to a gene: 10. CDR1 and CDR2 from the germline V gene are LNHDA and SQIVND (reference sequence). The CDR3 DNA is TGTGCCAGTAGCCGTCCAGGACAGGGCATCACTGAAGCTTTCTTT. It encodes CASSRPGQGITEAFF.

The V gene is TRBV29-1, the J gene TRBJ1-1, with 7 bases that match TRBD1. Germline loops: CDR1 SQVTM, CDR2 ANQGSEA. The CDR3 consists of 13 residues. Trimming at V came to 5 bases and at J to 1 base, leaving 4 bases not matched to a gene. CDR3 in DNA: TGCAGCGTTCGGACAGGCGGGAACACTGAAGCTTTCTTT. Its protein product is CSVRTGGNTEAFF.

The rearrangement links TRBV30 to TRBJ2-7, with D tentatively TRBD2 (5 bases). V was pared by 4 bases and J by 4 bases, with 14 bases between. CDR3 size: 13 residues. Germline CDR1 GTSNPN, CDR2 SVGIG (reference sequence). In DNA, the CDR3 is TGTGCCTGGACACCGGGATCAGGATACGAGCAGTACTTC. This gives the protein CAWTPGSGYEQYF.

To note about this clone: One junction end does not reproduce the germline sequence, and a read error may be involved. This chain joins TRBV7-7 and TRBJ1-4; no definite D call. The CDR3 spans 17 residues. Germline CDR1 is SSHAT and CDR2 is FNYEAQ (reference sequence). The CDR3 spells CASSLADWIPSGEKLFF. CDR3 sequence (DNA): TGTGCTAGCAGCTTAGCCGACTGGATTCCAAGCGGGGAAAAACTGTTTTTT. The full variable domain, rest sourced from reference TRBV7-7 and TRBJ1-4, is GAGVSQSPRYKVTKRGQDVTLRCDPISSHATLYWYQQALGQGPEFLTYFNYEAQPDKSGLPSDRFSAERPEGSISTLTIQRTEQRDSAMYRCASSLADWIPSGEKLFFGSGTQLSVL.

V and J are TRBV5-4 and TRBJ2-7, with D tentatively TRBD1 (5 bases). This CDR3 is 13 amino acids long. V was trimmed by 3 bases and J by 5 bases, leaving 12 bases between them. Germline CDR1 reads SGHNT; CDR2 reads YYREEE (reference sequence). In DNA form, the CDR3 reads TGTGCCAGCAGCTCGACGCAGGGTGACGAGCAGTACTTC. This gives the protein CASSSTQGDEQYF.

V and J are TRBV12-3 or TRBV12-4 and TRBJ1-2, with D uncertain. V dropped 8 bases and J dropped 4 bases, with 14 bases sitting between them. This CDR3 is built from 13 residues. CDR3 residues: CASREASSYGYTF. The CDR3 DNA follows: TGTGCCAGCCGCGAAGCTAGTAGCTATGGCTACACCTTC.

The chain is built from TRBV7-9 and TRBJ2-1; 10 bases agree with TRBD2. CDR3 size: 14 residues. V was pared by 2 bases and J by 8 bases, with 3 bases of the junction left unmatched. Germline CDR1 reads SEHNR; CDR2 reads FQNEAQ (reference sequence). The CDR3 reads CASSLTSGNYEQFF. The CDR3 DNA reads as TGTGCCAGCAGCTTAACTAGCGGGAACTATGAGCAGTTCTTC.

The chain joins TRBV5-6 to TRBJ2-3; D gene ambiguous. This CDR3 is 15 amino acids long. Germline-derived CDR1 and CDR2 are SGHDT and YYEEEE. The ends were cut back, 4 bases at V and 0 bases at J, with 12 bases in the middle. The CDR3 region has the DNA TGTGCCAGCAGCCGAGAGAGAACTAGCACAGATACGCAGTATTTT. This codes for CASSRERTSTDTQYF.

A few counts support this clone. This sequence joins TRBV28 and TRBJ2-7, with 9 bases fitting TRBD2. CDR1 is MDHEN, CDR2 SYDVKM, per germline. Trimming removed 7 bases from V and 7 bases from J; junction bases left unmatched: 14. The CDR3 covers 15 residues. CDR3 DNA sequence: TGTGCCAGCATCAAAACGGGCGGGAGGGCTGGAGAGCAGTACTTC. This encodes CASIKTGGRAGEQYF.

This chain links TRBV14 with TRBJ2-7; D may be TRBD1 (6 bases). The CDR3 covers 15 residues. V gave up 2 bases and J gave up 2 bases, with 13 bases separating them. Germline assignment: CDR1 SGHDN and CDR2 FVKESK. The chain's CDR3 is CASSQPQQGPYEQYF. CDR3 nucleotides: TGTGCCAGCAGCCAACCACAACAGGGTCCCTACGAGCAGTACTTC.

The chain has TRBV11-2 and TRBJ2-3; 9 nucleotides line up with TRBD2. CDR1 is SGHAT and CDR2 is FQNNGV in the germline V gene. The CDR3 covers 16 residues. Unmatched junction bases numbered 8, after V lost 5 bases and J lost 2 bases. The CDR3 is CASSMTSGAITDTQYF. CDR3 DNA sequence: TGTGCCAGCAGCATGACTAGCGGAGCGATCACAGATACGCAGTATTTT.

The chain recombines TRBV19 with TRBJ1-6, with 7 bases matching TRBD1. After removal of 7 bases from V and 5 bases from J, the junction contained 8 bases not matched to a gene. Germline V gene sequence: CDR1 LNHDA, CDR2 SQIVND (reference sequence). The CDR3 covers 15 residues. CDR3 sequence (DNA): TGTGCCAGTAAACAACAGGGGACAGATAATTCACCCCTCCACTTT. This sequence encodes CASKQQGTDNSPLHF.